These T cell receptor beta chains were read from a single sample in a study of beta chain features in type 1 diabetes. Some clones are missing from TCRdb's copy, which holds only in-frame ones; the method was immunoSEQ multiplex PCR. The sample consists of fewer than 650,000 clones, roughly 16% of them appearing once. Sequencing used naive CD4+ T cells from blood. The receptors come from a man between 18 and 29 years old in good health. The conserved cysteine and the conserved F or W are not part of the CDR3 here. The order of the fields is clone size, J gene, V gene, CDR3 protein. The listing skips clone size in some rows; elsewhere it reads once, few, many or a size class.

>few|TRBJ1-1|TRBV29-1
SVARRMNTEAF
>few|TRBJ2-7|TRBV2
ASSTSGGYEQY
>NA|TRBJ2-3|TRBV9
ASRVGTSETDTQY
>NA|TRBJ2-1|TRBV7-3
ASSFDRGAYNEQF
>NA|TRBJ2-1|TRBV28
ASRYPGQGINEQF
>few|TRBJ2-3|TRBV6-5
ASRLDGTDTQY
>NA|TRBJ1-4|TRBV6-5
ASSLMTGLGNEKLF
>NA|TRBJ2-5|TRBV5-1
ASSWRLAGVEETQY
>NA|TRBJ2-7|TRBV21-1
ASSSGASYEQY
>few|TRBJ2-7|TRBV5-1
ASSLGGEGSYEQY
>NA|TRBJ2-3|TRBV9
ASSVEPGRDTQY
>NA|TRBJ1-2|TRBV5-4
ASTGQGYGYT
>NA|TRBJ2-7|TRBV5-4
ASSLGSRPHEQY
>NA|TRBJ1-5|TRBV7-7
ASSLDRGQPQH
>NA|TRBJ2-7|TRBV28
ASSLSRGGGSSYEQY
>NA|TRBJ2-2|TRBV19
ASTLPSREYTGELF
>few|TRBJ2-5|TRBV28
ASSFQASGRVETQY
>few|TRBJ1-1|TRBV5-4
ASSLGLDRNTEAF
>few|TRBJ2-2|TRBV6-5
ASRGNWPGELF
>NA|TRBJ2-1|TRBV19
ASSAWRLTKGGEQF
>NA|TRBJ2-5|TRBV30
AWDPRDNIQETQY
>NA|TRBJ1-6|TRBV29-1
SGGRQGSSYNSPLH
>few|TRBJ2-1|TRBV29-1
SVGGGLAGHFNEQF
>few|TRBJ2-2|TRBV25-1
ASSEYETNPNTGELF
>NA|TRBJ2-5|TRBV6-1
ASSGLETQY
>few|TRBJ2-3|TRBV5-1
ASSLVGLAGPTDTQY
>few|TRBJ1-1|TRBV7-3
ASSTQPDGTEAF
>few|TRBJ1-1|TRBV18
ASSPGSGSTEAF
>NA|TRBJ1-2|TRBV28
ASSFPRGDYGYT
>NA|TRBJ1-3|TRBV29-1
SVDEQGANTIY
>few|TRBJ2-3|TRBV23-1
ASGSLDTQY
>few|TRBJ2-2|TRBV4-1
ASSQVRGQGGGELF
>NA|TRBJ2-7|TRBV28
ASSLGSEQY
>few|TRBJ1-1|TRBV29-1
SVDAGGYLAAPAF